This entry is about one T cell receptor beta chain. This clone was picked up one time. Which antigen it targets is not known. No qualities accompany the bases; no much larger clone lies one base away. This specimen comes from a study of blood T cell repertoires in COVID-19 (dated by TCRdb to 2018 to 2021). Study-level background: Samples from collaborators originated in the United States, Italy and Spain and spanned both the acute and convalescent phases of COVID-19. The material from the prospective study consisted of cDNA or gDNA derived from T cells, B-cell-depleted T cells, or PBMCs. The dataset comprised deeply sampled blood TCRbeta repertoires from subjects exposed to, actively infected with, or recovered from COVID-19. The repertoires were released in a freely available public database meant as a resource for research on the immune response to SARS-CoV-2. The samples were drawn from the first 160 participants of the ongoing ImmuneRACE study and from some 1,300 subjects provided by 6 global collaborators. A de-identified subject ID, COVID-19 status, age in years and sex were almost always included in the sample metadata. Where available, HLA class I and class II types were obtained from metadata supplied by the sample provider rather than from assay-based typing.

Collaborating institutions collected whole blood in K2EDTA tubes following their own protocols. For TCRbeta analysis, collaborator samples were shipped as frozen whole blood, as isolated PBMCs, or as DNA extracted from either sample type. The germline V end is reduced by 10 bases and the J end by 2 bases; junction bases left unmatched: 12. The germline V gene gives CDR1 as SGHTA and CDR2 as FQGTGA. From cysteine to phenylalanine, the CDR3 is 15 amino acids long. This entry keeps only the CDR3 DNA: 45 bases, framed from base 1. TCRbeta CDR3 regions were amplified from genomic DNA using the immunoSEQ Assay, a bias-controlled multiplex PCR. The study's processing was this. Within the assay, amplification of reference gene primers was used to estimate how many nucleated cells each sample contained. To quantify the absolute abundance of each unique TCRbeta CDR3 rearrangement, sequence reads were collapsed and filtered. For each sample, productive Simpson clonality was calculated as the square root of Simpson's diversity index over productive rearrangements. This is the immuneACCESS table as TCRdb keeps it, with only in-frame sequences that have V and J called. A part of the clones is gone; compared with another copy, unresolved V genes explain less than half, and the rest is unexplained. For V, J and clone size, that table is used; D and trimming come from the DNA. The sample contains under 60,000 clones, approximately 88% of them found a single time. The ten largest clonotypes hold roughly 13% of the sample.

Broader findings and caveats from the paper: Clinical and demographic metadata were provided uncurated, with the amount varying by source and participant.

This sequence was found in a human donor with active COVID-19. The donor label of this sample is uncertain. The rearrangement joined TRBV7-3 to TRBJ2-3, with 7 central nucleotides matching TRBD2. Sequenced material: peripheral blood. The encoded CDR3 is CATDTRREFTDTQYF. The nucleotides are TGTGCCACCGATACGAGGCGGGAGTTCACAGATACGCAGTATTTT.